This TCR beta chain came from a study of cytomegalovirus exposure and HLA in healthy donors. Study-level background: Earlier findings included about 120 million unique TCR beta sequences obtained from about 179 million T cells. Within the Caucasian-associated ancestry cluster were 81% of the 350 to 400 genotyped donors.

PCR primers comprised 60 Vbeta and 13 Jbeta primers. Some clones are missing from TCRdb's copy, which holds only in-frame ones; the method was immunoSEQ multiplex PCR. The sample spans 130,000 or so clones; the ten largest clones claim approximately 1.5%. On this clone: Antigen specificity is unknown.

Trimming removed 0 bases from V and 3 bases from J, with 3 bases in between. The CDR3 extends over 12 amino acids. Germline V gives CDR1 ENHRY, CDR2 SYGVKD. Overall study findings and caveats: A prior analysis recorded that most TCR beta V segments were productive about 87% or about 30% of the time.

The chain uses TRBV10-3 and TRBJ2-7; D is ambiguous. The receptor was derived from a woman aged 35 to 49 in good health and CMV-seronegative. Source material: PBMCs. CDR3 sequence (DNA): TGTGCCATCAGTGAGTCTAACTACGAGCAGTACTTC. It is translated as CAISESNYEQYF.